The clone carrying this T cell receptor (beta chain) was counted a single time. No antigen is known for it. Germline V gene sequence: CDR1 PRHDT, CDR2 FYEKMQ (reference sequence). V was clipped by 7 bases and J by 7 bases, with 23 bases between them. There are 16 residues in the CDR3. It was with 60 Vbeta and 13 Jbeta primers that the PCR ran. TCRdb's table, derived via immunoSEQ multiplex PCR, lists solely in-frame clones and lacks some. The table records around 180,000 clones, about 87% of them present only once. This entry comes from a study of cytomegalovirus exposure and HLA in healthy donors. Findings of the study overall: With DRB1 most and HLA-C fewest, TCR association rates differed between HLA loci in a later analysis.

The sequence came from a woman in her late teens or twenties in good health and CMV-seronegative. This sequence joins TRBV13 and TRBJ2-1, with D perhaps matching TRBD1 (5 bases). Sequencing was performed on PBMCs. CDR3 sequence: CASIRDWGGGRNEQFF. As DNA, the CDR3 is TGTGCCAGCATCCGCGATTGGGGCGGTGGAAGGAATGAGCAGTTCTTC. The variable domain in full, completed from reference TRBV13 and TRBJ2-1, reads AAGVIQSPRHLIKEKRETATLKCYPIPRHDTVYWYQQGPGQDPQFLISFYEKMQSDKGSIPDRFSAQQFSDYHSELNMSSLELGDSALYFCASIRDWGGGRNEQFFGPGTRLTVL.